What follows is one TCR beta chain and its context. The data belong to a study of response to subunit inactivated influenza vaccine. V shed 4 bases and J 9 bases; nucleotides not matched to a gene: 6. From germline, CDR1 is SGHRS and CDR2 YFSETQ. The CDR3 is made up of 14 amino acids. TCRdb processed the RT-PCR reads anew with MiXCR; each CDR3 protein has one entry. Found here are over 750,000 distinct CDR3 sequences, 21% of them singletons; the top ten hold roughly a tenth. The sequence was obtained from a man aged 50 to 60 who received an inactivated influenza vaccine. The source was PBMCs from blood, collected roughly 5 days after vaccination. This sequence joins TRBV5-1 and TRBJ2-4; the match to TRBD1 covers 11 bases. CDR3: CASSGQGAGGIQYF. CDR3 nucleotides: TGCGCCAGCAGCGGACAGGGGGCGGGTGGCATTCAGTACTTC.